The 10 T cell receptor beta chains in this list originate from one sample, sequenced in a study of T-cell reconstitution after alpha-beta-depleted transplantation in children. A TCRbeta library incorporating unique molecular identifiers was prepared. TCRdb re-called the PCR reads with MiXCR, one entry per CDR3 protein. The table records hundreds of thousands of distinct CDR3 sequences, over 15% of them present only once. The material sequenced was PBMCs from the stem cell graft donor, taken from the stem cell graft. The receptors were sampled from a human donor who donated a stem cell graft to a child with acute myeloid leukemia.

The J gene is TRBJ2-1, the V gene TRBV7-2, with a weak D call TRBD2 (7 bases). Trimming pared 8 bases from V and 2 bases from J, leaving 16 bases between. This CDR3 contains 15 residues. CDR1 is SGHTA, CDR2 FQGNSA, per germline. The CDR3 DNA reads as TGTGCCAGCGTTCCTAGGGGGGGAACCTACAATGAGCAGTTCTTC. Translation gives CASVPRGGTYNEQFF.

This clonotype was seen repeatedly, ten times or more. The V and J genes are TRBV29-1 and TRBJ1-1, with a possible D match to TRBD1 (5 bases). Per germline, CDR1 SQVTM and CDR2 ANQGSEA. The CDR3 contains 13 residues. V was shortened by 3 bases and J by 9 bases, with 17 bases between the two germline ends. The CDR3 DNA follows: TGCAGCGTTGAGGTTGTGGGACGGATTAAAGCTTTCTTT. This translates into CSVEVVGRIKAFF.

Concerning this clonotype itself: This may come from a read error, since a much larger clone is one base off. CDR3 in amino acids: CASSPMSFHTQYF. DNA for the CDR3: TGTGCCAGCAGCCCTATGAGTTTTCATACGCAGTATTTT. This rearrangement joins TRBV7-2 to TRBJ2-3; no definite D call. Germline assignment: CDR1 SGHTA and CDR2 FQGNSA. The CDR3 loop spans 13 amino acids. Deletions cut 5 bases from V and 7 bases from J, with 13 bases between.

This clonotype was observed a handful of times. This chain uses TRBV7-9 with TRBJ2-2; unclear D gene. Trimming removed 1 base from V and 7 bases from J, with 10 bases in between. The CDR3 has 14 residues. Germline assignment: CDR1 SEHNR and CDR2 FQNEAQ (reference sequence). The CDR3 sequence: CASSLVSGVGELFF. CDR3 coding DNA: TGTGCCAGCAGCTTAGTCTCAGGAGTCGGGGAGCTGTTTTTT. Together with reference TRBV7-9 and TRBJ2-2, the CDR3 gives the full variable domain: DTGVSQNPRHKITKRGQNVTFRCDPISEHNRLYWYRQTLGQGPEFLTYFQNEAQLEKSRLLSDRFSAERPKGSFSTLEIQRTEQGDSAMYLCASSLVSGVGELFFGEGSRLTVL.

This sequence joins TRBV20-1 and TRBJ1-4; TRBD1 might be the D (5 bases). The CDR3 covers 15 residues. Germline V gene sequence: CDR1 DFQATT, CDR2 SNEGSKA (reference sequence). Between the trimmed V and J ends, which lost 3 bases and 7 bases, there was a span of 18 bases. CDR3 nucleotide sequence: TGCAGTGCTAGTATCGTAGGGGTCTTCGCTGAAAAACTGTTTTTT. Residues: CSASIVGVFAEKLFF.

Comments on this clonotype: A much larger clone sits a single nucleotide away, making a read error possible. V and J are TRBV29-1 and TRBJ1-2; D remains ambiguous. CDR3 length: 12 residues. The V gene's germline CDR1 is SQVTM and CDR2 ANQGSEA. The CDR3 loop is CRVPGLARGYTF. In DNA form, the CDR3 reads TGCAGAGTTCCGGGCTTGGCGAGGGGCTACACCTTC.

V and J are TRBV7-3 and TRBJ2-5; 7 bases fit TRBD2. Losses at the gene ends were 6 bases for V and 4 bases for J; bases not matched to a gene: 8. This CDR3 has 14 amino acids. CDR1 and CDR2 from the germline V gene are SGHTA and FQGTGA. The DNA of the CDR3 is TGTGCCAGCAGTTTGACAGCGGGGAGAGAGACCCAGTACTTC. It encodes CASSLTAGRETQYF.

This clonotype came up many times. The V and J genes are TRBV20-1 and TRBJ2-5; D is ambiguous. CDR3 length: 12 residues. The V end lost 6 bases, the J end lost 5 bases, and 13 bases lay between the germline ends. CDR1 DFQATT and CDR2 SNEGSKA come from the germline V gene (reference sequence). The CDR3 nucleotides are TGCAGTGCCTACGGATGGGGTGAGACCCAGTACTTC. It encodes CSAYGWGETQYF.

At least ten counts were recorded for this clonotype. The J gene is TRBJ2-4, the V gene TRBV7-2; weak D call: TRBD2 (7 bases). The V end lost 1 base, the J end lost 8 bases, and 18 bases lay between the germline ends. The CDR3 length is 16 residues. Germline loops: CDR1 SGHTA, CDR2 FQGNSA. The CDR3 loop is CASSLGTRGALDIQYF. CDR3 sequence (DNA): TGTGCCAGCAGCTTAGGAACCCGGGGGGCTCTTGACATTCAGTACTTC.

In this sample, this clonotype turned up many times. This chain links TRBV12-3 or TRBV12-4 with TRBJ2-1; perhaps TRBD1 as D (6 bases). V lost 6 bases, J lost 7 bases, and 16 bases lay in between. CDR3 size: 14 residues. The CDR3 sequence: CASSPTGIWNEQFF. In nucleotides, the CDR3 is TGTGCCAGCAGCCCAACAGGGATTTGGAATGAGCAGTTCTTC.